The rows below give T cell receptor beta chains drawn from one sample of a study of response to subunit inactivated influenza vaccine. A single record per CDR3 protein comes from TCRdb applying MiXCR to the RT-PCR reads. The profile shows just over 300,000 distinct CDR3 sequences, 21% of them singletons. Sequences were derived from PBMCs from blood, sampled roughly 20 months after vaccination. The receptors stem from a man aged 50-75 years who received an inactivated influenza vaccine. The CDR3 runs from the conserved cysteine through the conserved F or W. Not all rows give a size; the values are once, few, many and, for expanded clones, a class.

CDR3: CASSWVGGANQPQHF; V: TRBV7-2; J: TRBJ1-5; size: .
CDR3: CSATQGGLAQKTQYF; V: TRBV20-1; J: TRBJ2-5; size: few
CDR3: CASSLGGETYNEQFF; V: TRBV5-1; J: TRBJ2-1; size: .
CDR3: CASSLDGYSNQPQHF; V: TRBV5-1; J: TRBJ1-5; size: many
CDR3: CASSVSPTPARGDTIYF; V: TRBV9; J: TRBJ1-3; size: few
CDR3: CAIRAGETGELFF; V: TRBV10-3; J: TRBJ2-2; size: .
CDR3: CASKQFTENEQFF; V: TRBV7-2; J: TRBJ2-1; size: .
CDR3: CATSRGDSGGQFF; V: TRBV15; J: TRBJ2-1; size: .
CDR3: CASSSFRDRGLYEQYF; V: TRBV7-2; J: TRBJ2-7; size: .
CDR3: CASSLVSGPEAFF; V: TRBV5-6; J: TRBJ1-1; size: many
CDR3: CASSLAYQQYF; V: TRBV7-2; J: TRBJ2-7; size: .
CDR3: CASTRGGRQYF; V: TRBV27; J: TRBJ2-7; size: .
CDR3: CASSSTPTGVNGYTF; V: TRBV12-3/TRBV12-4; J: TRBJ1-2; size: few
CDR3: CSARAGGGLYEQYF; V: TRBV20-1; J: TRBJ2-7; size: .
CDR3: CASSERGRFRGRSYEQYF; V: TRBV2; J: TRBJ2-7; size: .
CDR3: CASSRSGYSTDTQYF; V: TRBV7-9; J: TRBJ2-3; size: few
CDR3: CSPHGGLGDTQYF; V: TRBV20-1; J: TRBJ2-3; size: few
CDR3: CASSQGNRKGEKLFF; V: TRBV14; J: TRBJ1-4; size: .
CDR3: CAGSGGTDYGYTF; V: TRBV19; J: TRBJ1-2; size: .
CDR3: CASSQVVGSEQYF; V: TRBV4-3; J: TRBJ2-7; size: few
CDR3: CASSQEFSGAQYF; V: TRBV4-2; J: TRBJ2-5; size: .